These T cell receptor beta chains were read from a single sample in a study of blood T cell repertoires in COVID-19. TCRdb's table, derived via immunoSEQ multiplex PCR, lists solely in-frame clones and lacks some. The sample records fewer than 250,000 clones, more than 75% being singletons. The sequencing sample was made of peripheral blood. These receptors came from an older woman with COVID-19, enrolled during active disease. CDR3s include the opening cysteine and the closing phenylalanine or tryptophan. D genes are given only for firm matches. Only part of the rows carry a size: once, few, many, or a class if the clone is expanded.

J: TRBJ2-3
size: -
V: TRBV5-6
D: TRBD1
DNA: TGTGCCAGCTGGGGACAGGGGGGCACAGATACGCAGTATTTT
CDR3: CASWGQGGTDTQYF

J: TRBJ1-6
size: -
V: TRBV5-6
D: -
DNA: TGTGCCAGCAGCTTCCTGGGCAGGCGGGATTCACCCCTCCACTTT
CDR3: CASSFLGRRDSPLHF

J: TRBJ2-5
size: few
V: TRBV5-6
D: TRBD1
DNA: TGTGCCAGCAGCTTGATCGGCAGGGGGCAAGAGACCCAGTACTTC
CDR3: CASSLIGRGQETQYF

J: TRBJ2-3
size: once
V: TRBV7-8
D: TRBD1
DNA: TGTGCCAGCAGCTCAGCCGACAGGGGTGTTAGCACAGATACGCAGTATTTT
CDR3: CASSSADRGVSTDTQYF

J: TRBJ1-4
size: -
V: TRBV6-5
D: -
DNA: TGTGCCAGCAGTTACGACAGGACCGAAAGGCAACTGTTTTTT
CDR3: CASSYDRTERQLFF

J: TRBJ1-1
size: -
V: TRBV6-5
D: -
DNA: TGTGCCAGCAGTTCCCCCGACACGGTCAGTGGAGCTTTCTTT
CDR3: CASSSPDTVSGAFF

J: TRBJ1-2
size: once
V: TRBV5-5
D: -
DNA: TGTGCCAGCAGCTTGGGGGCAGGGGAAGCCTATGGCTACACCTTC
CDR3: CASSLGAGEAYGYTF

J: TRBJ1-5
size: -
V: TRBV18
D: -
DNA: TGTGCCAGCTCACCACCGGTGGGCGCAAATCAGCCCCAGCATTTT
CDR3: CASSPPVGANQPQHF

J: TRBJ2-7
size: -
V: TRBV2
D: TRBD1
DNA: TGTGCCAGCAGTGAATTGGGACAGGGACGAGGCGAGCAGTACTTC
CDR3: CASSELGQGRGEQYF

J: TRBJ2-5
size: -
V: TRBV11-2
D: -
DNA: TGTGCCAGCAGCCCTCGAGGGTCAGGAGAGACCCAGTACTTC
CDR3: CASSPRGSGETQYF

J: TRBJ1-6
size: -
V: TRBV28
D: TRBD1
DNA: TGTGCCAGCAGTTTATTAGGAGGGGGCGGCTATAATTCACCCCTCCACTTT
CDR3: CASSLLGGGGYNSPLHF

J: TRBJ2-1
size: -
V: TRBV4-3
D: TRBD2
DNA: TGCGCCAGCAGCCATCGACTAGCGGGAGGTTCCTACAATGAGCAGTTCTTC
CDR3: CASSHRLAGGSYNEQFF